A single sample is the source of the 7 T cell receptor beta chains below, sequenced in a study of cytomegalovirus exposure and HLA in healthy donors. PCR primers comprised 60 Vbeta and 13 Jbeta primers. Profiling relied on immunoSEQ multiplex PCR, and the TCRdb table lists in-frame clones only, not all of them. The sample consists of roughly 130,000 clones, around 80% of them appearing once. Specimen: PBMCs. The source of these receptors is a middle-aged man in good health and CMV-seronegative.

The chain couples TRBV11-3 to TRBJ2-3; no clear D gene. There are 12 residues in the CDR3. Trimming left V 5 bases short and J 5 bases short, with 8 bases between. Germline CDR1 reads SGHNT; CDR2 reads YENEEA. Here the CDR3 DNA reads TGTGCCAGCAGCCCCCCGGGAGATACGCAGTATTTT. Protein: CASSPPGDTQYF. Together with reference TRBV11-3 and TRBJ2-3, the CDR3 gives the full variable domain: EAGVVQSPRYKIIEKKQPVAFWCNPISGHNTLYWYLQNLGQGPELLIRYENEEAVDDSQLPKDRFSAERLKGVDSTLKIQPAELGDSAVYLCASSPPGDTQYFGPGTRLTVL.

The chain carries TRBV29-1 and TRBJ2-5; 8 nucleotides agree with TRBD2. This CDR3 spans 15 amino acids. V dropped 4 bases and J dropped 9; count of bases not matched to a gene: 16. Germline V gene sequence: CDR1 SQVTM, CDR2 ANQGSEA. The CDR3 is CSVGGGGIPSGAQYF. CDR3 DNA: TGCAGCGTTGGGGGCGGGGGGATACCTTCGGGGGCCCAGTACTTC. The full variable domain, with the rest looked up from reference TRBV29-1 and TRBJ2-5, is SAVISQKPSRDICQRGTSLTIQCQVDSQVTMMFWYRQQPGQSLTLIATANQGSEATYESGFVIDKFPISRPNLTFSTLTVSNMSPEDSSIYLCSVGGGGIPSGAQYFGPGTRLLVL.

The rearrangement uses TRBV19 and TRBJ1-1; D not certain. Between the trimmed V and J ends, which lost 3 bases and 0 bases, there was a span of 11 bases. Germline CDR1 and CDR2: LNHDA and SQIVND (reference sequence). The CDR3 length is 15 residues. This CDR3 is CASSILGRMNTEAFF. The CDR3 DNA reads as TGTGCCAGTAGTATTTTAGGCAGGATGAACACTGAAGCTTTCTTT.

The J gene is TRBJ1-4, the V gene TRBV19; D is ambiguous. V lost 6 bases and J lost 5, with 22 bases in between. The CDR3 extends over 17 amino acids. Per the germline V gene, CDR1 is LNHDA and CDR2 is SQIVND (reference sequence). In nucleotides, the CDR3 is TGTGCCAGTAGAGATAGGTCCGATCCGGGTTCCAATGAAAAACTGTTTTTT. This gives the protein CASRDRSDPGSNEKLFF. The full variable domain, with the rest looked up from reference TRBV19 and TRBJ1-4, is DGGITQSPKYLFRKEGQNVTLSCEQNLNHDAMYWYRQDPGQGLRLIYYSQIVNDFQKGDIAEGYSVSREKKESFPLTVTSAQKNPTAFYLCASRDRSDPGSNEKLFFGSGTQLSVL.

Only a few counts were recorded for this clone. The junction departs from the called germline gene at one end, perhaps through a read error. The chain joins TRBV10-3 to TRBJ1-5; D might be TRBD1 (6 bases). This CDR3 spans 14 amino acids. Germline loops: CDR1 ENHRY, CDR2 SYGVKD. In DNA, the CDR3 is TGTGCCAGCAGTAAAGGGGGTTCGCATCAGCCCCAGCATTTT. Residues: CASSKGGSHQPQHF.

J is TRBJ2-2 and V is TRBV18, with a tentative D call TRBD1 (6 bases). The ends were cut back, 0 bases at V and 1 base at J, with 6 bases in the middle. The V gene's germline CDR1 is KGHSH and CDR2 LQKENI. The CDR3 covers 15 residues. This chain's CDR3 is CASSPPGQNTGELFF. The CDR3 DNA follows: TGTGCCAGCTCACCACCGGGACAGAACACCGGGGAGCTGTTTTTT.

The V call is TRBV27, the J call TRBJ1-1, with a tentative D call TRBD1 (5 bases). Trimming stripped 5 bases from V and 6 bases from J, with 16 bases between. The germline V gene has CDR1 MNHEY and CDR2 SMNVEV (reference sequence). There are 14 residues in the CDR3. In DNA form, the CDR3 reads TGTGCCAGCAGTCTACAATCAGGGCTCGCTGAAGCTTTCTTT. Amino acids: CASSLQSGLAEAFF.